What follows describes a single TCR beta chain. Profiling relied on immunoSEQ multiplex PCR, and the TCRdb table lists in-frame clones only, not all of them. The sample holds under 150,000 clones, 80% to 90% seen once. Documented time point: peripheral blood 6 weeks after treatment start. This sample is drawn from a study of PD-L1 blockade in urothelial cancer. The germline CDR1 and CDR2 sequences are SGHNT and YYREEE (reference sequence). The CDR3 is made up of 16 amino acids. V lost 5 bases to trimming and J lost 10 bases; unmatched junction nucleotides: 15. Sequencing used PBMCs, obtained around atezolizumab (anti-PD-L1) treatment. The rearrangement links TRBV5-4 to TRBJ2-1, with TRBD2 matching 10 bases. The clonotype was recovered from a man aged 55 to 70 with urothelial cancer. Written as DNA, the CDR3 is TGTGCCAGCAGACCAACTTACGGGACTAGCGAGATAGAGCAGTTCTTC. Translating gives CASRPTYGTSEIEQFF.